The rows below give T cell receptor beta chains drawn from one sample of a study of radiotherapy plus CTLA-4 blockade in lung cancer. Here immunoSEQ multiplex PCR was the method, and the copy in TCRdb shows in-frame clones only, minus some. The data contain approximately 50,000 clones, about 88% of them singletons. The sample here was peripheral blood, taken from a patient treated with radiotherapy plus ipilimumab. The receptors stem from a human donor with non-small cell lung cancer that progressed on radiotherapy plus ipilimumab. Some clones in this sample may be carry-over from other donors' samples. Both conserved end residues are part of each CDR3. Fields, in order: D gene, CDR3 length, J gene, V gene, clone size, CDR3 protein, CDR3 DNA. D genes are given only for firm matches. A clone size is listed for some rows: how often the clone was seen (once, few, many), or a class if it is expanded.

d_gene: TRBD2
len: 18
j_gene: TRBJ2-3
v_gene: TRBV9
abundance: .
CDR3aa: CASSEGLAGGHGTDTQYF
CDR3nt: TGTGCCAGCAGCGAGGGACTAGCGGGAGGCCATGGCACAGATACGCAGTATTTT

d_gene: .
len: 15
j_gene: TRBJ1-2
v_gene: TRBV6-5
abundance: .
CDR3aa: CASSYSREPNYGYTF
CDR3nt: TGTGCCAGCAGTTACTCGAGAGAACCGAACTATGGCTACACCTTC

d_gene: TRBD1
len: 14
j_gene: TRBJ1-2
v_gene: TRBV9
abundance: .
CDR3aa: CASSRDRGDYGYTF
CDR3nt: TGTGCCAGCAGCCGGGACAGGGGGGACTATGGCTACACCTTC

d_gene: .
len: 14
j_gene: TRBJ2-1
v_gene: TRBV13
abundance: .
CDR3aa: CASSANRPYNEQFF
CDR3nt: TGTGCCAGCAGCGCGAACAGGCCCTACAATGAGCAGTTCTTC

d_gene: .
len: 14
j_gene: TRBJ1-4
v_gene: TRBV5-1
abundance: .
CDR3aa: CASSLVGAGEKLFF
CDR3nt: TGCGCCAGCAGCTTGGTGGGGGCTGGTGAAAAACTGTTTTTT

d_gene: .
len: 16
j_gene: TRBJ2-3
v_gene: TRBV5-4
abundance: few
CDR3aa: CASSLRQFISTDTQYF
CDR3nt: TGTGCCAGCAGCTTGCGACAGTTTATTAGCACAGATACGCAGTATTTT

d_gene: TRBD2
len: 17
j_gene: TRBJ2-3
v_gene: TRBV4-2
abundance: .
CDR3aa: CASSQGASGGAKDTQYF
CDR3nt: TGTGCCAGCAGCCAAGGGGCTAGCGGGGGGGCCAAAGATACGCAGTATTTT

d_gene: TRBD2
len: 16
j_gene: TRBJ2-7
v_gene: TRBV27
abundance: .
CDR3aa: CASSSRGVGESYEQYF
CDR3nt: TGTGCCAGCAGTTCTCGGGGGGTGGGGGAGAGCTACGAGCAGTACTTC

d_gene: TRBD1
len: 15
j_gene: TRBJ2-2
v_gene: TRBV7-3
abundance: .
CDR3aa: CASSANPGQAGELFF
CDR3nt: TGTGCCAGCAGCGCAAACCCGGGACAGGCCGGGGAGCTGTTTTTT

d_gene: TRBD1
len: 15
j_gene: TRBJ2-6
v_gene: TRBV5-4
abundance: once
CDR3aa: CASSSTGAGANVLTF
CDR3nt: TGTGCCAGCAGCTCGACAGGGGCTGGGGCCAACGTCCTGACTTTC

d_gene: TRBD2
len: 18
j_gene: TRBJ2-3
v_gene: TRBV27
abundance: .
CDR3aa: CASSWGLALPLDADTQYF
CDR3nt: TGTGCCAGCAGTTGGGGACTAGCCCTACCCTTGGATGCAGATACGCAGTATTTT